This T cell receptor beta chain was documented in a study of a mutant IDH1 vaccine in newly diagnosed glioma. About the study: Vaccines were begun 4-6 weeks after radiotherapy alone, or with temozolomide cycles. Earlier care involved radiotherapy, temozolomide, or both, and the majority received both. The study's findings and limits: The vaccine induced immune responses, and these occurred in about 95% of patients.

Assay used: immunoSEQ multiplex PCR; TCRdb lists only in-frame clones, some missing. The table includes about 56,000 clones, roughly four fifths detected once. A word on this clone: The antigen remains unidentified.

In germline, CDR1 is MNHEY, CDR2 SVGAGI. The CDR3 consists of 15 residues. Trimming cost V 6 bases and J 0 bases, with 12 bases left between them. The sample's time point: week 47, end of study. It was 300 ug of mutant IDH1 20-mer peptide that made up each vaccine dose, given with topical imiquimod. The sequenced sample was PBMCs, obtained from a glioma patient whose treatment included an IDH1 peptide vaccine. This chain links TRBV6-5 with TRBJ1-3; possibly TRBD1 for D (5 bases). This clonotype was sampled from a woman between 45 and 60 years old with glioma. CDR3 DNA sequence: TGTGCCAGCAGCGAGACAGACTCCTCTGGAAACACCATATATTTT. Its translation is CASSETDSSGNTIYF.